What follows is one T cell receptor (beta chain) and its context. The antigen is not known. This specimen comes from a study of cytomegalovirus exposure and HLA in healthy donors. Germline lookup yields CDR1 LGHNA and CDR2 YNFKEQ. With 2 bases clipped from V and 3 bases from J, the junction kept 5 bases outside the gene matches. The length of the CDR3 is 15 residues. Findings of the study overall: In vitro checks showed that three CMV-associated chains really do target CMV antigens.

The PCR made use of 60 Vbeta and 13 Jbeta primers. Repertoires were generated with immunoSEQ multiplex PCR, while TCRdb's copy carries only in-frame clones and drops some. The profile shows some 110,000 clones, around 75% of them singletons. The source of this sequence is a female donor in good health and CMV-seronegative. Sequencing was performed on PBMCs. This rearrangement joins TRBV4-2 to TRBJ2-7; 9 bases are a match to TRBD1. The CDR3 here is CASSQLWDRVYEQYF. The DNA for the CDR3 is TGTGCCAGCAGCCAATTATGGGACAGGGTCTACGAGCAGTACTTC.